The 15 T cell receptor beta chains listed next were all sequenced from one sample in a study of blood T cell repertoires in COVID-19. TCRdb's copy holds only in-frame clones and misses some; the assay was immunoSEQ multiplex PCR. The table shows about 110,000 clones, with 70% to 90% occurring only once. The sequencing input was peripheral blood. The receptors come from a human donor in a cohort sampled during active COVID-19.

This chain uses TRBV7-9 with TRBJ2-7, with D tentatively TRBD2 (5 bases). The CDR3 loop spans 14 amino acids. Germline-derived CDR1 and CDR2 are SEHNR and FQNEAQ (reference sequence). With 8 bases removed from V and 4 bases from J, the gap between germline ends came to 18 bases. This CDR3 reads CASGSAGVIYEQYF. CDR3 coding DNA: TGTGCCAGCGGGTCTGCCGGGGTGATTTACGAGCAGTACTTC. Together with reference TRBV7-9 and TRBJ2-7, the CDR3 gives the full variable domain: DTGVSQNPRHKITKRGQNVTFRCDPISEHNRLYWYRQTLGQGPEFLTYFQNEAQLEKSRLLSDRFSAERPKGSFSTLEIQRTEQGDSAMYLCASGSAGVIYEQYFGPGTRLTVT.

This chain uses TRBV7-2 with TRBJ2-7; TRBD2 agrees at 7 bases. Germline CDR1 and CDR2: SGHTA and FQGNSA. This CDR3 has 14 amino acids. J was trimmed by 3 bases and V by 3 bases; bases with no gene match: 5. The chain's CDR3 is CASSLGLAVYEQYF. As DNA, the CDR3 is TGTGCCAGCAGCTTGGGGCTAGCGGTCTACGAGCAGTACTTC. The whole variable domain, filled in from reference TRBV7-2 and TRBJ2-7, reads GAGVSQSPSNKVTEKGKDVELRCDPISGHTALYWYRQSLGQGLEFLIYFQGNSAPDKSGLPSDRFSAERTGGSVSTLTIQRTQQEDSAVYLCASSLGLAVYEQYFGPGTRLTVT.

The chain has TRBV28 and TRBJ1-1; no definite D call. The CDR3 extends over 14 amino acids. Trimming removed 2 bases at V and 10 bases at J, with 17 bases between. The germline V gene encodes CDR1 MDHEN and CDR2 SYDVKM. In nucleotides, the CDR3 is TGTGCCAGCAGTTTAGGGCTAGCTGGGATCGCAGCTTTCTTT. Residues: CASSLGLAGIAAFF.

The V and J genes are TRBV5-1 and TRBJ1-1; 10 nucleotides align to TRBD1. The CDR3 totals 14 residues. V was pared by 4 bases and J by 6 bases, with 6 bases of the junction left unmatched. From germline, CDR1 is SGHRS and CDR2 YFSETQ. The CDR3 is CASSPGQGRAEAFF. CDR3 coding DNA: TGCGCCAGCAGCCCGGGACAGGGGAGGGCTGAAGCTTTCTTT. Full variable domain (rest looked up from reference TRBV5-1 and TRBJ1-1): KAGVTQTPRYLIKTRGQQVTLSCSPISGHRSVSWYQQTPGQGLQFLFEYFSETQRNKGNFPGRFSGRQFSNSRSEMNVSTLELGDSALYLCASSPGQGRAEAFFGQGTRLTVV.

This chain connects TRBV2 to TRBJ2-1, with D hard to call. The germline gives CDR1 SNHLY, CDR2 FYNNEI. This CDR3 comprises 12 residues. V gave up 0 bases and J gave up 14 bases, with 11 bases separating them. CDR3 DNA: TGTGCCAGCAGTGAAGCGAGATCAAGAGAGTTCTTC. Its protein product is CASSEARSREFF. The full variable domain, with the rest looked up from reference TRBV2 and TRBJ2-1, is EPEVTQTPSHQVTQMGQEVILRCVPISNHLYFYWYRQILGQKVEFLVSFYNNEISEKSEIFDDQFSVERPDGSNFTLKIRSTKLEDSAMYFCASSEARSREFFGPGTRLTVL.

The V and J genes are TRBV7-6 and TRBJ2-1; 9 bases are a match to TRBD2. This CDR3 region has 15 residues. Germline V lookup: CDR1 SGHVS, CDR2 FNYEAQ. Losses at the gene ends were 5 bases for V and 4 bases for J; bases not matched to a gene: 6. CDR3 amino acids: CASSPGAGGYNEQFF. The CDR3 region has the DNA TGTGCCAGCAGCCCAGGCGCGGGAGGGTACAATGAGCAGTTCTTC.

The chain combines TRBV7-3 with TRBJ2-3, with D possibly matching TRBD1 (5 bases). Per the germline V gene, CDR1 is SGHTA and CDR2 is FQGTGA. V was clipped by 6 bases and J by 4 bases, with 14 bases between them. CDR3 size: 14 residues. Written as DNA, the CDR3 is TGTGCCAGCAGTAAAGCCAGGGCGGCAGATACGCAGTATTTT. Its protein is CASSKARAADTQYF.

This chain uses TRBV5-6 with TRBJ1-1; TRBD1 matches at 7 bases. This CDR3 is built from 14 residues. The ends lost 4 bases at V and 5 bases at J; junction bases unmatched: 8. Germline CDR1 is SGHDT and CDR2 is YYEEEE. As DNA, the CDR3 is TGTGCCAGCAGCCTGATGACAGGGAGGACTGAAGCTTTCTTT. Its protein product is CASSLMTGRTEAFF.

This rearrangement joins TRBV5-4 to TRBJ2-7; 9 positions match TRBD1. This CDR3 contains 15 residues. The V gene's germline CDR1 is SGHNT and CDR2 YYREEE (reference sequence). V lost 0 bases and J lost 3; bases outside the gene matches: 4. CDR3 DNA: TGTGCCAGCAGCTTGGCGACAGGGGGGAACTACGAGCAGTACTTC. This gives the protein CASSLATGGNYEQYF.

The gene calls are TRBV5-1 and TRBJ1-1; TRBD1 agrees at 10 bases. The germline gives CDR1 SGHRS, CDR2 YFSETQ. V shed 0 bases, J shed 4 bases, and the junction held 6 bases outside the gene matches. CDR3 size: 16 residues. Here the CDR3 reads CASSLVTGGLGTEAFF. DNA for the CDR3: TGCGCCAGCAGCTTGGTGACAGGGGGCTTAGGCACTGAAGCTTTCTTT.

The rearrangement joins TRBV3-1 (or the pseudogene TRBV3-2) to TRBJ2-3; TRBD1 aligns across 11 bases. The germline CDR1 and CDR2 sequences are LGHDT and YNNKEL (reference sequence). CDR3 length: 17 residues. Trimming at V came to 4 bases and at J to 6 bases, leaving 12 bases not matched to a gene. The chain's CDR3 is CASSPETFRDRGDTQYF. The CDR3 DNA is TGTGCCAGCAGCCCCGAAACTTTCCGGGACAGGGGGGATACGCAGTATTTT.

The chain couples TRBV7-9 to TRBJ2-1; perhaps TRBD1 as D (6 bases). The germline CDR1 and CDR2 sequences are SEHNR and FQNEAQ (reference sequence). V was trimmed by 6 bases and J by 3 bases, leaving 21 bases between them. The CDR3 has 17 residues. The CDR3 here is CASRSTDSISLYNEQFF. CDR3 nucleotides: TGTGCCAGCAGGTCAACGGACAGTATTTCCCTCTACAATGAGCAGTTCTTC.

The chain recombines TRBV11-2 with TRBJ2-7, with 13 bases that match TRBD2. The CDR3 loop spans 14 amino acids. Germline V gene data show CDR1 as SGHAT and CDR2 as FQNNGV. With 2 bases clipped from V and 6 bases from J, the junction kept 1 base outside the gene matches. The CDR3 sequence is CASSLRTSGSEQYF. CDR3 nucleotides: TGTGCCAGCAGCTTAAGGACTAGCGGGAGCGAGCAGTACTTC.

This chain joins TRBV3-1 (or the pseudogene TRBV3-2) and TRBJ2-7; 7 bases fit TRBD1. This CDR3 contains 17 residues. Germline V lookup: CDR1 LGHDT, CDR2 YNNKEL (reference sequence). J lost 4 bases, V lost 0 bases, and 12 bases had no gene match. This chain's CDR3 is CASSQDLEGAYFYEQYF. DNA for the CDR3: TGTGCCAGCAGCCAAGATCTCGAGGGGGCTTACTTTTACGAGCAGTACTTC.

The chain couples TRBV7-9 to TRBJ1-1, with TRBD1 as a possible D gene (6 bases). Germline V gives CDR1 SEHNR, CDR2 FQNEAQ (reference sequence). V was pared by 5 bases and J by 8 bases, with 18 bases between. The CDR3 runs to 14 residues. As DNA, the CDR3 is TGTGCCAGCAGCGCGACAGGCGCCGGAGAGGAAGCTTTCTTT. It translates to CASSATGAGEEAFF.